This T cell receptor (beta chain) was captured by sequencing in a study of T cell repertoires in cytomegalovirus infection. The wider study: In the study, CMV epitopes included recently identified HLA-C-restricted and well-studied HLA-B-restricted ones. An indication of both CMV infection and matching HLA type came from public TCR beta signatures.

Study-wide points: In two of eight donors, the top clonotype was HLA-C-restricted CMV-specific. Cumulative public TCR beta family frequency identified CMV carriers with the relevant HLA.

TCRdb reanalysed the reads using MiXCR and keeps one entry per CDR3 protein. The table has some 940,000 distinct CDR3 sequences, about 33% seen once. The table lists this clonotype with a count of one. Its antigen is undetermined. The clonotype was recovered from a human donor in good health (CMV status not recorded). Some clones in this sample may be carry-over from other donors' samples. This material consisted of cultured CD8+ T cells from PBMCs, taken from culture after CMV antigen stimulation.

The CDR3 here is CASSEGQVGGYTF. CDR3 nucleotides: TGTGCCAGCAGTGAAGGACAGGTCGGGGGCTACACCTTC. V usage is TRBV25-1 and J usage is TRBJ1-2; 7 bases agree with TRBD1. The CDR3 totals 13 residues. Trimming removed 2 bases from V and 8 bases from J; junction bases left unmatched: 5. The germline V gene has CDR1 MGHDK and CDR2 SYGVNS.